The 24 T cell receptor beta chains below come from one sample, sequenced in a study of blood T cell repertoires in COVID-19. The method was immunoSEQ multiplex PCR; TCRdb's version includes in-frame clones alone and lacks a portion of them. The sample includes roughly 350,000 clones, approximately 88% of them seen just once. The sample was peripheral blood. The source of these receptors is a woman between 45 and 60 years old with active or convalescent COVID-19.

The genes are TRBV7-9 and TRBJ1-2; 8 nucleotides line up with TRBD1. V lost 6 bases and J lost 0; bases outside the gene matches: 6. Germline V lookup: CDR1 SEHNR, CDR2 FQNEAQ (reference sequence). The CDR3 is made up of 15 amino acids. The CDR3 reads CASRGETGANYGYTF. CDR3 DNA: TGTGCCAGCAGGGGGGAGACAGGGGCTAACTATGGCTACACCTTC.

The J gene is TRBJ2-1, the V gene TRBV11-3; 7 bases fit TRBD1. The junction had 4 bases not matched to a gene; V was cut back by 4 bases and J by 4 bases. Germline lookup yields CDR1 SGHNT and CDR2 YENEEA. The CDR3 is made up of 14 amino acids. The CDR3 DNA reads TGTGCCAGCAGCTCGGGACAGAATTACAATGAGCAGTTCTTC. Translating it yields CASSSGQNYNEQFF.

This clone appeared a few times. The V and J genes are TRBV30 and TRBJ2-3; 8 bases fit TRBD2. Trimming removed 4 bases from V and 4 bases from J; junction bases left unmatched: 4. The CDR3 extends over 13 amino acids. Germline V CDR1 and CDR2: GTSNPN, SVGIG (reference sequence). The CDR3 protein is CAWTGGRADTQYF. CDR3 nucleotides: TGTGCCTGGACGGGGGGGAGGGCAGATACGCAGTATTTT.

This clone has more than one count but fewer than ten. CDR3 nucleotides: TGTGCCAGCAGTGAATCGGGGGGGGCGTCTTATGGCTACACCTTC. This gives the protein CASSESGGASYGYTF. The chain combines TRBV6-1 with TRBJ1-2; a weak D match, TRBD1 (6 bases). The germline gives CDR1 MNHNS, CDR2 SASEGT. The CDR3 covers 15 residues. V was trimmed by 2 bases and J by 5 bases, leaving 15 bases between them.

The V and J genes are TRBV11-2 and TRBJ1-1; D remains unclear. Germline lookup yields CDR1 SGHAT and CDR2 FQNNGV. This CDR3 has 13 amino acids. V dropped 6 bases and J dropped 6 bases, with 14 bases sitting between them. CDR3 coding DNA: TGTGCCAGCAGTGTAGAGGTGTTCGCTGAAGCTTTCTTT. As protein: CASSVEVFAEAFF. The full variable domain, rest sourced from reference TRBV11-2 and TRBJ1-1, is EAGVAQSPRYKIIEKRQSVAFWCNPISGHATLYWYQQILGQGPKLLIQFQNNGVVDDSQLPKDRFSAERLKGVDSTLKIQPAKLEDSAVYLCASSVEVFAEAFFGQGTRLTVV.

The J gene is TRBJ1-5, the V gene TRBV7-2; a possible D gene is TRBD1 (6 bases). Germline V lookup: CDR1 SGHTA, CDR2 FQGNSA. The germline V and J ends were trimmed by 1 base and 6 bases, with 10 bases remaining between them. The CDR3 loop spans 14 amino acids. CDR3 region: CASSLDRVAQPQHF. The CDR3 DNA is TGTGCCAGCAGCTTAGACAGGGTCGCTCAGCCCCAGCATTTT. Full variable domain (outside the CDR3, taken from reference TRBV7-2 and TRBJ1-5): GAGVSQSPSNKVTEKGKDVELRCDPISGHTALYWYRQSLGQGLEFLIYFQGNSAPDKSGLPSDRFSAERTGGSVSTLTIQRTQQEDSAVYLCASSLDRVAQPQHFGDGTRLSIL.

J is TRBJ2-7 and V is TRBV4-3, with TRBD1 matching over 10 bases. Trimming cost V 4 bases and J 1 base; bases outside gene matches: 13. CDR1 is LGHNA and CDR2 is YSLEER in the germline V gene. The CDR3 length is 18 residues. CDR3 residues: CASSRDPAGTGASYEQYF. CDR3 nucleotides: TGCGCCAGCAGCCGAGATCCTGCCGGGACAGGGGCATCCTACGAGCAGTACTTC.

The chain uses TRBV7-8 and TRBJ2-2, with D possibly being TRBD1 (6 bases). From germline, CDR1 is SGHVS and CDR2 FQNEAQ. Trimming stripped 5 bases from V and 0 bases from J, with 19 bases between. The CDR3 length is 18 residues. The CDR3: CASSTQQGPRANTGELFF. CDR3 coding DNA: TGTGCCAGCAGCACCCAACAGGGCCCCAGAGCGAACACCGGGGAGCTGTTTTTT.

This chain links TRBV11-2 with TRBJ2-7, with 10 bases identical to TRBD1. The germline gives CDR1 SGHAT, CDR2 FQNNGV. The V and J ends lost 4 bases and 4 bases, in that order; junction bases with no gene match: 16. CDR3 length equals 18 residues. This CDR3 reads CASSSPSSGTGAMYEQYF. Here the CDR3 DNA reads TGTGCCAGCAGCTCTCCCTCTTCCGGGACAGGGGCGATGTACGAGCAGTACTTC.

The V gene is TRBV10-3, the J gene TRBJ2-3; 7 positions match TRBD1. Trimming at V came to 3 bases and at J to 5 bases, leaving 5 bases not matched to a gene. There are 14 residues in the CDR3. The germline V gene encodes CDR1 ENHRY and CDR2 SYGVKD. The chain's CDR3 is CAISDRQGEDTQYF. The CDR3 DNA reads TGTGCCATCAGTGATAGGCAGGGGGAAGATACGCAGTATTTT.

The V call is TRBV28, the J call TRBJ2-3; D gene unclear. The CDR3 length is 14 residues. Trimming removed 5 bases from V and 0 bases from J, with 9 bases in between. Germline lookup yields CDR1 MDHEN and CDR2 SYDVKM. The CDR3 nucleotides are TGTGCCAGCAGTCGACTCGTTAGCACAGATACGCAGTATTTT. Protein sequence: CASSRLVSTDTQYF.

CDR3 sequence reads: CASSLTTGYGYTF. The CDR3 region has the DNA TGTGCCAGCAGTTTAACTACAGGGTATGGCTACACCTTC. This chain links TRBV12-3 or TRBV12-4 with TRBJ1-2; TRBD1 might be the D (6 bases). CDR3 length: 13 amino acids. With 2 bases removed from V and 5 bases from J, the gap between germline ends came to 9 bases.

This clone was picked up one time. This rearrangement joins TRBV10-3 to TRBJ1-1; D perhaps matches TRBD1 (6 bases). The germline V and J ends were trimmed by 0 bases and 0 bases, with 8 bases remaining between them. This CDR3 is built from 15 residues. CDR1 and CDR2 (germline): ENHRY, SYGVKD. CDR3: CAISESGQLNTEAFF. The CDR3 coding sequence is TGTGCCATCAGTGAGTCGGGACAACTGAACACTGAAGCTTTCTTT.

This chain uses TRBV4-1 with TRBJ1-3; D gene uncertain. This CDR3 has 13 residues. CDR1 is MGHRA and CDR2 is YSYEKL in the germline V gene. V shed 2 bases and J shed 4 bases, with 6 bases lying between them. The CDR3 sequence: CASSQNEGNTIYF. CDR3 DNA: TGCGCCAGCAGCCAAAATGAGGGAAACACCATATATTTT.

CDR3 region: CASSYSGQNEQFF. In DNA, the CDR3 is TGTGCCAGCAGTTACTCGGGACAAAATGAGCAGTTCTTC. The chain recombines TRBV6-2 or TRBV6-3 with TRBJ2-1, with D tentatively TRBD1 (6 bases). Germline V CDR1 and CDR2: MNHEY, SVGEGT. Trimming cost V 0 bases and J 7 bases, with 7 bases left between them. The CDR3 loop spans 13 amino acids.

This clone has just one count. CDR3 loop: CASSSPRQGYRETQYF. In DNA form, the CDR3 reads TGTGCCAGCAGCTCGCCGCGGCAGGGGTATAGAGAGACCCAGTACTTC. This chain connects TRBV5-5 to TRBJ2-5, with TRBD1 as a possible D gene (6 bases). Trimming shortened V by 3 bases and J by 4 bases, and 19 bases separated the two germline ends. In germline, CDR1 is SGHKS, CDR2 YYEKEE (reference sequence). This CDR3 is built from 16 residues. Complete variable domain (other parts from reference TRBV5-5 and TRBJ2-5): DAGVTQSPTHLIKTRGQQVTLRCSPISGHKSVSWYQQVLGQGPQFIFQYYEKEERGRGNFPDRFSARQFPNYSSELNVNALLLGDSALYLCASSSPRQGYRETQYFGPGTRLLVL.

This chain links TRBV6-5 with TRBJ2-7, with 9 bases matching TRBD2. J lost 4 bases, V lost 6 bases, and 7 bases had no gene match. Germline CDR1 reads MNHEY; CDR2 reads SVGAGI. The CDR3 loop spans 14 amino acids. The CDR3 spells CASRSGTSLYEQYF. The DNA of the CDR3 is TGTGCCAGCAGGTCTGGGACTAGCTTGTACGAGCAGTACTTC.

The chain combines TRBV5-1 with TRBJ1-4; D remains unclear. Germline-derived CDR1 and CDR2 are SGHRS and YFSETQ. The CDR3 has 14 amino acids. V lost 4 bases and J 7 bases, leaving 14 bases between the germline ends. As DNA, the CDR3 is TGCGCCAGCAGCCCGGGTAATTTGGTTGAAAAACTGTTTTTT. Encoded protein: CASSPGNLVEKLFF.

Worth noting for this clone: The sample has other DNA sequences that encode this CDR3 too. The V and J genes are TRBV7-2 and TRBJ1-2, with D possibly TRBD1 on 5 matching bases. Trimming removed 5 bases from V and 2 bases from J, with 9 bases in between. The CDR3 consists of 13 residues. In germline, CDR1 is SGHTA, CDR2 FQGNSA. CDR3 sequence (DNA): TGTGCCAGCAGCCCCGACAGAAACTATGGCTACACCTTC. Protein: CASSPDRNYGYTF.

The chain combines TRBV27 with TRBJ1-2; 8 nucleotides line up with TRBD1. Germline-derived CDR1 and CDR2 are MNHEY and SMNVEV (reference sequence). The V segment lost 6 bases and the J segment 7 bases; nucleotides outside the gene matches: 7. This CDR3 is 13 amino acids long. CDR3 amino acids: CASRLTGESGYTF. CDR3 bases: TGTGCCAGCAGGTTGACAGGGGAGAGTGGCTACACCTTC.

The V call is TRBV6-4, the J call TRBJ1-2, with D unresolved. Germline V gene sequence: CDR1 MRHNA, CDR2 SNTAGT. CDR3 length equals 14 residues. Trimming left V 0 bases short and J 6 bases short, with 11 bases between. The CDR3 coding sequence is TGTGCCAGCAGTGACTCCGGGGAAGCGGATGGCTACACCTTC. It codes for CASSDSGEADGYTF.

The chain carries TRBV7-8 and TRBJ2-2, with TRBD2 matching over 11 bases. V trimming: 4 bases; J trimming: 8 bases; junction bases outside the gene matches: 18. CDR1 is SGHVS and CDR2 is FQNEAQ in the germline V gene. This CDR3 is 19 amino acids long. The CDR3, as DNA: TGTGCCAGCAGCTCTGCCTCAACTAGCGGGAGTCGGTATGGGGGGGAGCTGTTTTTT. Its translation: CASSSASTSGSRYGGELFF.

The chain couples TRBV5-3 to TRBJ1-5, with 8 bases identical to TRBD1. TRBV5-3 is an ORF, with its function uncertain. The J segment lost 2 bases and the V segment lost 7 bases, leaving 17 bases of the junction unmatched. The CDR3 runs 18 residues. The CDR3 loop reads CARARRQGASGGNQPQHF. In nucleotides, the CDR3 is TGTGCCAGAGCCCGTCGTCAGGGGGCAAGTGGCGGCAATCAGCCCCAGCATTTT.

The CDR3 here is CATMNRDIQVGPQHF. DNA of the CDR3: TGTGCCACCATGAACCGGGACATACAAGTCGGGCCCCAGCATTTT. The genes are TRBV24-1 and TRBJ1-5, with D possibly matching TRBD1 (6 bases). Germline assignment: CDR1 KGHDR and CDR2 SFDVKD. The V and J ends lost 8 bases and 9 bases respectively, with 22 bases between them. CDR3 length: 15 residues.